Below are 25 T cell receptor beta chains sequenced from a single sample in a study of technical replicates of blood from a few donors (dated by TCRdb to 2016 to 2017). Library generation was performed with the immunoSEQ multiplex PCR assay. Not all clones reach the TCRdb copy of this immuneACCESS table, which keeps in-frame sequences only. Checked studies attribute under half of the gap to unresolved V genes and leave the rest unexplained. This sample comprises around 76,000 clones, roughly 91% of them detected only once. The ten largest clones take up 0.2% to 0.25% of the sample. The sample comprised T cells isolated from PBMCs. The receptors derive from a human donor in good health.

The V and J genes are TRBV28 and TRBJ2-5, with 9 bases identical to TRBD1. CDR3 length: 15 amino acids. CDR1 is MDHEN, CDR2 SYDVKM, per germline. After removal of 4 bases from V and 1 base from J, the junction contained 4 bases not matched to a gene. CDR3 sequence reads: CASSWDRASQETQYF. The CDR3 region has the DNA TGTGCCAGCAGTTGGGACAGGGCTAGCCAAGAGACCCAGTACTTC.

The genes are TRBV2 and TRBJ2-7, with a weak D call TRBD1 (5 bases). Trimming stripped 4 bases from V and 2 bases from J, with 12 bases between. The CDR3 contains 14 residues. Germline V lookup: CDR1 SNHLY, CDR2 FYNNEI. This CDR3 reads CASSVIGVAYEQYF. CDR3 coding DNA: TGTGCCAGCAGTGTGATAGGGGTAGCCTACGAGCAGTACTTC.

This clone has more than one count but fewer than ten. The chain is built from TRBV2 and TRBJ2-1; 16 bases align to TRBD2. V lost 6 bases and J lost 6; bases outside the gene matches: 8. Per germline, CDR1 SNHLY and CDR2 FYNNEI. This CDR3 region has 17 residues. CDR3 sequence: CASSGTSGRARLNEQFF. CDR3 sequence (DNA): TGTGCCAGCAGCGGGACTAGCGGGAGGGCCCGTCTCAATGAGCAGTTCTTC.

The chain joins TRBV11-3 to TRBJ2-3; possible D gene TRBD1, 6 bases. Trimming took off 4 bases at V and 0 bases at J, with 14 bases between the two ends. CDR3 length equals 16 residues. The germline V gene has CDR1 SGHNT and CDR2 YENEEA. The CDR3 protein is CASSSPDSSSTDTQYF. In DNA form, the CDR3 reads TGTGCCAGCAGCTCCCCGGACAGCTCTAGCACAGATACGCAGTATTTT.

A single count supports this clone. This rearrangement joins TRBV25-1 to TRBJ1-3, with 9 nucleotides matching TRBD1. The ends lost 1 base at V and 4 bases at J; junction bases unmatched: 5. The CDR3 is 16 amino acids. CDR1 and CDR2 from the germline V gene are MGHDK and SYGVNS. DNA of the CDR3: TGTGCCAGCAGTGAATCGGGACAGGGATGGGGAAACACCATATATTTT. Amino acid sequence: CASSESGQGWGNTIYF.

The J gene is TRBJ2-1, the V gene TRBV27; TRBD2 aligns across 11 bases. J gave up 15 bases and V 5 bases, and 9 bases lay outside the gene matches. Germline CDR1 MNHEY, CDR2 SMNVEV (reference sequence). The CDR3 has 13 amino acids. DNA for the CDR3: TGTGCCAGCAGTGCCCCGACTAGCGGGAAGCTGTTCTTC. The encoded protein is CASSAPTSGKLFF.

The chain employs TRBV29-1 and TRBJ2-7; D is unclear. Germline CDR1 reads SQVTM; CDR2 reads ANQGSEA. V was cut by 6 bases and J by 6 bases, with 12 bases left in between. CDR3 length equals 11 residues. The CDR3, as DNA: TGCAGCGTCCGGTTTGGAGTCGAGCAGTACTTC. This gives the protein CSVRFGVEQYF.

The rearrangement links TRBV5-6 to TRBJ1-2; 8 bases are shared with TRBD1. This CDR3 spans 14 amino acids. The germline gives CDR1 SGHDT, CDR2 YYEEEE. V trimming: 0 bases; J trimming: 12 bases; junction bases outside the gene matches: 10. CDR3 sequence (DNA): TGTGCCAGCAGCTTGGCCCGAGGACAGGGCACTAACACCTTC. It specifies CASSLARGQGTNTF.

The chain combines TRBV27 with TRBJ2-1; a possible D gene is TRBD2 (5 bases). This CDR3 has 12 residues. Germline V gene data show CDR1 as MNHEY and CDR2 as SMNVEV (reference sequence). V was shortened by 3 bases and J by 7 bases, with 7 bases between the two germline ends. The DNA for the CDR3 is TGTGCCAGCAGTTTCTCGGGGAATGAGCAGTTCTTC. Translated, it gives CASSFSGNEQFF.

The chain couples TRBV6-5 to TRBJ1-2; D possibly corresponds to TRBD1 (5 bases). The V gene lost 5 bases and the J gene lost 8 bases, with 12 bases spanning the gap. Germline CDR1 MNHEY, CDR2 SVGAGI. The CDR3 spans 12 residues. CDR3: CASSTGDRGYTF. The CDR3 coding sequence is TGTGCCAGCAGTACGGGGGATCGGGGCTACACCTTC.

The gene calls are TRBV11-2 and TRBJ1-4; 12 bases fit TRBD1. The germline V gene encodes CDR1 SGHAT and CDR2 FQNNGV. The CDR3 length is 17 residues. V shed 5 bases and J 8 bases; nucleotides not matched to a gene: 12. The CDR3 loop is CASSAPDPGTGGEKLFF. DNA for the CDR3: TGTGCCAGCAGCGCACCTGACCCCGGGACAGGGGGCGAAAAACTGTTTTTT.

V gene TRBV6-5 combines with J gene TRBJ1-1, with D possibly TRBD1 on 6 matching bases. Germline V gene lookup returns CDR1 MNHEY and CDR2 SVGAGI. V was shortened by 7 bases and J by 8 bases, with 17 bases between the two germline ends. This CDR3 contains 13 residues. CDR3 coding DNA: TGTGCCAGCACTCCCCAGGGGACGGCCGAAGCTTTCTTT. This sequence encodes CASTPQGTAEAFF.

J is TRBJ2-7 and V is TRBV4-1, with 7 nucleotides matching TRBD2. The germline V gene encodes CDR1 MGHRA and CDR2 YSYEKL. The length of the CDR3 is 15 residues. J was trimmed by 6 bases and V by 0 bases; bases with no gene match: 8. Here the CDR3 reads CASSQDPNGGGEQYF. The CDR3 nucleotides read TGCGCCAGCAGCCAAGATCCCAACGGCGGGGGCGAGCAGTACTTC.

This chain uses TRBV6-1 with TRBJ1-4, with a tentative D call TRBD1 (6 bases). CDR1 and CDR2 from the germline V gene are MNHNS and SASEGT. Trimming cost V 2 bases and J 6 bases, with 19 bases left between them. The CDR3 has 17 residues. This chain's CDR3 is CASSERFSGQADEKLFF. The CDR3 DNA sequence: TGTGCCAGCAGTGAAAGGTTTTCGGGACAAGCCGATGAAAAACTGTTTTTT.

This sequence joins TRBV29-1 and TRBJ2-7, with D possibly being TRBD2 (5 bases). The CDR3 runs 15 residues. V was clipped by 6 bases and J by 2 bases, with 20 bases between them. In germline, CDR1 is SQVTM, CDR2 ANQGSEA. The CDR3 coding sequence is TGCAGCGTCCGAATTGGACGGAGGAACACCTACGAGCAGTACTTC. Its protein is CSVRIGRRNTYEQYF.

This chain connects TRBV5-4 to TRBJ1-4; TRBD1 matches at 7 bases. The CDR3 is made up of 16 amino acids. Germline assignment: CDR1 SGHNT and CDR2 YYREEE (reference sequence). Unmatched junction bases numbered 11, after V lost 3 bases and J lost 6 bases. CDR3 nucleotide sequence: TGTGCCAGCAGCTCAGGACAGACGGGACAGTATGAAAAACTGTTTTTT. It is translated as CASSSGQTGQYEKLFF.

In this sample, this clone turned up once. The chain combines TRBV4-2 with TRBJ1-3; no clear D. Germline assignment: CDR1 LGHNA and CDR2 YNFKEQ. V was clipped by 0 bases and J by 2 bases, with 8 bases between them. CDR3 length equals 15 residues. In nucleotides, the CDR3 is TGTGCCAGCAGCCAAGATCGCGGTGCTGGAAACACCATATATTTT. It yields the protein CASSQDRGAGNTIYF.

J is TRBJ2-3 and V is TRBV4-1; D unclear. This CDR3 comprises 13 residues. Trimming shortened V by 3 bases and J by 6 bases, and 10 bases separated the two germline ends. CDR1 and CDR2 (germline): MGHRA, YSYEKL. The CDR3 sequence: CASSHPGSDTQYF. In nucleotides, the CDR3 is TGCGCCAGCAGCCACCCGGGTTCGGATACGCAGTATTTT.

The chain employs TRBV11-2 and TRBJ2-3; possible D gene TRBD2, 6 bases. V shed 6 bases and J shed 0 bases, with 10 bases lying between them. CDR1 and CDR2 (germline): SGHAT, FQNNGV. The CDR3 spans 14 residues. The CDR3 DNA is TGTGCCAGCAGAACAGCGGGCAGCACAGATACGCAGTATTTT. Translating it yields CASRTAGSTDTQYF. The full variable domain, with the rest looked up from reference TRBV11-2 and TRBJ2-3, is EAGVAQSPRYKIIEKRQSVAFWCNPISGHATLYWYQQILGQGPKLLIQFQNNGVVDDSQLPKDRFSAERLKGVDSTLKIQPAKLEDSAVYLCASRTAGSTDTQYFGPGTRLTVL.

The CDR3 here is CASSTRTFSNQPQHF. For the CDR3, the DNA is TGTGCCAGCAGTACCCGGACATTTAGCAATCAGCCCCAGCATTTT. The chain uses TRBV6-1 and TRBJ1-5; possibly TRBD1 for D (5 bases). From germline, CDR1 is MNHNS and CDR2 SASEGT. The ends were cut back, 5 bases at V and 0 bases at J, with 11 bases in the middle. The CDR3 is 15 residues long.

This rearrangement joins TRBV7-6 to TRBJ1-1, with 8 nucleotides matching TRBD1. The CDR3 is 15 amino acids. J lost 5 bases, V lost 5 bases, and 10 bases had no gene match. Looked up from germline, CDR1 is SGHVS and CDR2 is FNYEAQ. The CDR3 DNA reads as TGTGCCAGCAGCCTAACCCCGCAGGGGGCAACTGAAGCTTTCTTT. It encodes CASSLTPQGATEAFF.

The chain links TRBV28 to TRBJ1-5, with D perhaps TRBD1 (5 bases). Trimming removed 0 bases at V and 5 bases at J, with 32 bases between. CDR3 size: 22 residues. Germline V lookup: CDR1 MDHEN, CDR2 SYDVKM. The CDR3 here is CASSLWFGGGSLMDYGHQPQHF. CDR3 bases: TGTGCCAGCAGTTTATGGTTTGGGGGAGGAAGTCTTATGGACTATGGGCATCAGCCCCAGCATTTT. Combining the CDR3 with reference TRBV28 and TRBJ1-5 gives the whole variable domain DVKVTQSSRYLVKRTGEKVFLECVQDMDHENMFWYRQDPGLGLRLIYFSYDVKMKEKGDIPEGYSVSREKKERFSLILESASTNQTSMYLCASSLWFGGGSLMDYGHQPQHFGDGTRLSIL.

The DNA for the CDR3 is TGTGCCAGCAGCCCAGGGGCCGAGGGTAATCAGCCCCAGCATTTT. Amino acid sequence: CASSPGAEGNQPQHF. This rearrangement joins TRBV7-9 to TRBJ1-5; maybe TRBD1 (6 bases). The CDR3 has 15 amino acids. Germline-derived CDR1 and CDR2 are SEHNR and FQNEAQ (reference sequence). The ends were cut back, 5 bases at V and 4 bases at J, with 15 bases in the middle.

The gene calls are TRBV5-1 and TRBJ2-2; 7 bases are shared with TRBD2. The CDR3 covers 16 residues. V shed 7 bases and J 1 base; nucleotides not matched to a gene: 10. CDR1 is SGHRS, CDR2 YFSETQ, per germline. The CDR3 DNA is TGCGCCAGCCGCCCCCCCGGACTAGAGAACACCGGGGAGCTGTTTTTT. This gives the protein CASRPPGLENTGELFF.

Only one count was recorded for this clone. The chain uses TRBV30 and TRBJ2-7; the match to TRBD2 covers 10 bases. Trimming at V came to 3 bases and at J to 3 bases, leaving 2 bases not matched to a gene. There are 13 residues in the CDR3. Germline CDR1 reads GTSNPN; CDR2 reads SVGIG (reference sequence). This chain's CDR3 is CAWRLAGYYEQYF. DNA for the CDR3: TGTGCCTGGAGACTAGCGGGGTACTACGAGCAGTACTTC.